This T cell receptor (beta chain) stems from a study of vaccination effects on CD4 cells after COVID-19. Study-level findings and limits: At late timepoints after vaccination, vaccine- and infection-induced clones shrank markedly.

In the ViraFEST assay, antigen-specific CD4+ clonotypes were identified by expansion after peptide-pool stimulation. Investigators separated out CD4+ T cells once around eleven days of culture had passed. Vaccine recipients lacked prior SARS-CoV-2 infection and had negative nucleocapsid antibodies. At days 3 and 7, half of the medium was exchanged for IL-2 medium. In regard to this clone: What it binds is unknown.

Trimming left V 0 bases short and J 0 bases short, with 9 bases between. CDR1 is MNHNS and CDR2 is SASEGT in the germline V gene. This CDR3 has 16 residues. TCRdb keeps only in-frame clones here, not all; method: immunoSEQ multiplex PCR. The sample has about 68,000 clones; about 80% are singletons. Here the sequenced sample was CD4+ T cells from PBMCs cultured with SARS-CoV-2 spike peptides, taken before COVID-19 vaccination. The chain carries TRBV6-1 and TRBJ1-5; D unclear. This clonotype was obtained from a human donor who received a COVID-19 vaccine. CDR3 sequence: CASSEAGIYSNQPQHF. Written as DNA, the CDR3 is TGTGCCAGCAGTGAAGCGGGGATTTATAGCAATCAGCCCCAGCATTTT.